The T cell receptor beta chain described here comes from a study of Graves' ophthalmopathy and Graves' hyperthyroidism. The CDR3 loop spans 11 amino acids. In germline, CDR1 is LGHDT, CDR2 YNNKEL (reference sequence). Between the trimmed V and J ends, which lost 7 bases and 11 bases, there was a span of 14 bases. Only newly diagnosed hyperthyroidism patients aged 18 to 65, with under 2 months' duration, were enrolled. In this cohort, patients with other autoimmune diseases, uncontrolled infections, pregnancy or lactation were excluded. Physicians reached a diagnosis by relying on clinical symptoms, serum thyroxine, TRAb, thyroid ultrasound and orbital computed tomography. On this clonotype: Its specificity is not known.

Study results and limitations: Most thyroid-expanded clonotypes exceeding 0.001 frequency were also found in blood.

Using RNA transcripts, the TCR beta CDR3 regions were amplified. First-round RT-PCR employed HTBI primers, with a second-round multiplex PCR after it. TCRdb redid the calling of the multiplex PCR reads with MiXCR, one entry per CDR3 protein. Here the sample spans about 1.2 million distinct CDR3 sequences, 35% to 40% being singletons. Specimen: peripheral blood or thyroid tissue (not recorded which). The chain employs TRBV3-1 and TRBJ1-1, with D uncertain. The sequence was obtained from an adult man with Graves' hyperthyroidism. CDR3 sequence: CASTSGPAAFF. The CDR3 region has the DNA TGTGCCAGCACCTCAGGTCCCGCGGCTTTCTTT.